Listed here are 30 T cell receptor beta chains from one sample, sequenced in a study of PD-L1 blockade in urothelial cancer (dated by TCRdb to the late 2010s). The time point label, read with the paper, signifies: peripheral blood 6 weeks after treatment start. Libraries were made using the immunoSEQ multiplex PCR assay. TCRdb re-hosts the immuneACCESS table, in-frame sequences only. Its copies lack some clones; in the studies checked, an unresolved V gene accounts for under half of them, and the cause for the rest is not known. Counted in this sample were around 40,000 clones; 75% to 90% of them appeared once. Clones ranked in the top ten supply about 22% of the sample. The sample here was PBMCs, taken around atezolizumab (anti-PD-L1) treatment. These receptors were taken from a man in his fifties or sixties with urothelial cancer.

CDR3 in amino acids: CASSETSGRANEQFF. The CDR3 DNA is TGCGCCAGCAGCGAAACTAGCGGGAGAGCCAATGAGCAGTTCTTC. The V call is TRBV5-1, the J call TRBJ2-1; 11 nucleotides line up with TRBD2. Germline CDR1 SGHRS, CDR2 YFSETQ. Trimming cost V 4 bases and J 6 bases; bases outside gene matches: 6. CDR3 length: 15 amino acids.

The DNA for the CDR3 is TGTGCCAGCTCAGCACAGGGGGCTGGAAACACCATATATTTT. This sequence encodes CASSAQGAGNTIYF. The chain recombines TRBV18 with TRBJ1-3; 8 nucleotides match TRBD1. The CDR3 length is 14 residues. Germline CDR1 reads KGHSH; CDR2 reads LQKENI. V was clipped by 5 bases and J by 2 bases; unmatched bases: 2.

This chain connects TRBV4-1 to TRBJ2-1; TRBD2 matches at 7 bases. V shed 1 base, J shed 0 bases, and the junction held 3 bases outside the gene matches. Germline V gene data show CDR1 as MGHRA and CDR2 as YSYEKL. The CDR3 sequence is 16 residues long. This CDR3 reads CASSQVSGISYNEQFF. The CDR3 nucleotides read TGCGCCAGCAGCCAAGTAAGCGGGATCTCCTACAATGAGCAGTTCTTC.

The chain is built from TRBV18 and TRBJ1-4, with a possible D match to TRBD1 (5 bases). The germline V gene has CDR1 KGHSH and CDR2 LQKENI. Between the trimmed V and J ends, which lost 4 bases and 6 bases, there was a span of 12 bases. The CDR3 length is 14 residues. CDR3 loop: CASSLDRVDEKLFF. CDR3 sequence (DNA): TGTGCCAGCTCACTAGACAGAGTCGATGAAAAACTGTTTTTT.

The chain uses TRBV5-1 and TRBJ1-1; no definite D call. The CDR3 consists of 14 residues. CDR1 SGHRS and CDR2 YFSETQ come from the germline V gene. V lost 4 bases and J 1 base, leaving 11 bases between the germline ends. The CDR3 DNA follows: TGCGCCAGCAGCGCCCGTCGGGGGAACACTGAAGCTTTCTTT. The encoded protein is CASSARRGNTEAFF.

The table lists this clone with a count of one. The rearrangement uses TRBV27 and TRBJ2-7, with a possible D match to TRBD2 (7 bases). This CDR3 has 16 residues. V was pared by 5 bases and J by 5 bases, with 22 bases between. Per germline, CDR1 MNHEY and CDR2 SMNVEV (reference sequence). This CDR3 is CASSRLGGREINEQYF. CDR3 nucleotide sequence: TGTGCCAGCAGTCGACTCGGGGGGCGCGAAATTAACGAGCAGTACTTC.

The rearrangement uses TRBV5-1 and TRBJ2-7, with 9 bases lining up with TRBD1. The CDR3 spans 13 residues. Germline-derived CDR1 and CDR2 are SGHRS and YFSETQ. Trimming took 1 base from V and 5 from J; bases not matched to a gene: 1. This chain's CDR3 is CASSLRQGDEQYF. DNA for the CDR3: TGCGCCAGCAGCTTGCGACAGGGGGACGAGCAGTACTTC.

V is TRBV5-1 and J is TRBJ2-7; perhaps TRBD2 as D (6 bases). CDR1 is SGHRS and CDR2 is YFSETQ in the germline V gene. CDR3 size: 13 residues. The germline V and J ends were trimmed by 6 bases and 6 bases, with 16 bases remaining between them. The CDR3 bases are TGCGCCAGCACCCCCCTTGGAGGGACCGAGCAGTACTTC. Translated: CASTPLGGTEQYF.

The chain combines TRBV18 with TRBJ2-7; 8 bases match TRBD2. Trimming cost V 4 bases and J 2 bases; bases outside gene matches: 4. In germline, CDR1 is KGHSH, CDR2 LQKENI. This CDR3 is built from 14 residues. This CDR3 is CASSLAGSPYEQYF. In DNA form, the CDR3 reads TGTGCCAGCTCACTAGCGGGATCGCCCTACGAGCAGTACTTC. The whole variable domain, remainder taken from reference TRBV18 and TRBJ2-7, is NAGVMQNPRHLVRRRGQEARLRCSPMKGHSHVYWYRQLPEEGLKFMVYLQKENIIDESGMPKERFSAEFPKEGPSILRIQQVVRGDSAAYFCASSLAGSPYEQYFGPGTRLTVT.

CDR3 in amino acids: CASIEGREAFF. The CDR3 DNA follows: TGTGCCAGCATAGAGGGCCGTGAAGCTTTCTTT. The J gene is TRBJ1-1, the V gene TRBV6-5, with no clear D. There are 11 residues in the CDR3. The V and J ends lost 7 bases and 7 bases respectively, with 10 bases between them. CDR1 MNHEY and CDR2 SVGAGI come from the germline V gene.

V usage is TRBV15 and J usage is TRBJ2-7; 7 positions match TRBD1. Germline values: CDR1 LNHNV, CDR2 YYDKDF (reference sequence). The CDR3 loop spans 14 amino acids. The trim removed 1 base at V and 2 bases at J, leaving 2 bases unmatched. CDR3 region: CATSRGGGPYEQYF. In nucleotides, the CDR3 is TGTGCCACCAGCAGAGGAGGGGGCCCCTACGAGCAGTACTTC.

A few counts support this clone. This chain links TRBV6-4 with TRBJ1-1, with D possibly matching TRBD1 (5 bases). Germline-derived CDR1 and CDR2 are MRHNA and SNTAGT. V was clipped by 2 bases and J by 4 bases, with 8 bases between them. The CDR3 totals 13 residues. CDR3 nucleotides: TGTGCCAGCAGTGACCGGGGGGGCACTGAAGCTTTCTTT. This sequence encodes CASSDRGGTEAFF.

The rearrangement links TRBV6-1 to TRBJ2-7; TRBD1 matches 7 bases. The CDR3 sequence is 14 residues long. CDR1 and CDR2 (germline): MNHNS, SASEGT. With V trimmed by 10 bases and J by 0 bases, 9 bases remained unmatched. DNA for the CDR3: TGTGCCACCAGACCCGGACAGGACTCCTACGAGCAGTACTTC. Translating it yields CATRPGQDSYEQYF.

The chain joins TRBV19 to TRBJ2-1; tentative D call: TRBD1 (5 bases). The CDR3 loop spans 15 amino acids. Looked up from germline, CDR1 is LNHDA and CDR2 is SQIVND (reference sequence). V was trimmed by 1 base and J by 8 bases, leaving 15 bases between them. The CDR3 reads CASSIGGRGGHEQFF. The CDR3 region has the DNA TGTGCCAGTAGTATAGGGGGAAGGGGTGGGCATGAGCAGTTCTTC.

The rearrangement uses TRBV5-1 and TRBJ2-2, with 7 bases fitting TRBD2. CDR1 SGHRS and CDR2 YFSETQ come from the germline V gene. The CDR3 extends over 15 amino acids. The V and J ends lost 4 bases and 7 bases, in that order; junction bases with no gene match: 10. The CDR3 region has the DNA TGCGCCAGCAGCGATTTGGGGGGGAGTCACGGGGAGCTGTTTTTT. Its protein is CASSDLGGSHGELFF.

In nucleotides, the CDR3 is TGTGCCAGCACCCCAGGGGTAGTGTATAATTCACCCCTCCACTTT. It translates to CASTPGVVYNSPLHF. The J gene is TRBJ1-6, the V gene TRBV11-2; maybe TRBD1 (6 bases). The CDR3 is 15 amino acids. Germline-derived CDR1 and CDR2 are SGHAT and FQNNGV. Trimming removed 7 bases from V and 4 bases from J, with 14 bases in between.

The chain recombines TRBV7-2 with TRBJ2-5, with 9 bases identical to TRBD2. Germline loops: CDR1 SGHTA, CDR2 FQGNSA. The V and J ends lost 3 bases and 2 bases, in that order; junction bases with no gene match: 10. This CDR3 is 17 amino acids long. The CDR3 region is CASSLRGGRLIQETQYF. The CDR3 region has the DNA TGTGCCAGCAGCTTGCGGGGGGGCCGTTTAATTCAAGAGACCCAGTACTTC.

CDR3 amino acids: CASSQDTVNSNQPQHF. The CDR3 DNA follows: TGTGCCAGCAGCCAAGATACAGTTAATAGCAATCAGCCCCAGCATTTT. The V gene is TRBV4-2, the J gene TRBJ1-5; D is uncertain. Trimming stripped 0 bases from V and 0 bases from J, with 9 bases between. CDR3 length equals 16 residues. Germline V lookup: CDR1 LGHNA, CDR2 YNFKEQ.

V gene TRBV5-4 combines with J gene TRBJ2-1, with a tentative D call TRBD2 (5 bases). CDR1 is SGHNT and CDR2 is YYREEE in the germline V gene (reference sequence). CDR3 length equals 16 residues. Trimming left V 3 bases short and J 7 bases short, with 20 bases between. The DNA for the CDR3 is TGTGCCAGCAGCTCTGCTAGGGATCCTTCGGGGAATGAGCAGTTCTTC. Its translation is CASSSARDPSGNEQFF. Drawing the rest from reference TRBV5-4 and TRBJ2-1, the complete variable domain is ETGVTQSPTHLIKTRGQQVTLRCSSQSGHNTVSWYQQALGQGPQFIFQYYREEENGRGNFPPRFSGLQFPNYSSELNVNALELDDSALYLCASSSARDPSGNEQFFGPGTRLTVL.

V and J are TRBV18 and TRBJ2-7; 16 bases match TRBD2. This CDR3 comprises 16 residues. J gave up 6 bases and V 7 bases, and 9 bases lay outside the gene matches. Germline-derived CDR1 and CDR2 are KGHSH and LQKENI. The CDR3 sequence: CASLPGTSGRAGEQYF. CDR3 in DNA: TGTGCCAGCTTACCCGGGACTAGCGGGAGGGCGGGCGAGCAGTACTTC.

The CDR3 DNA reads TGCGCCAGCAGCCCGGGGACTAGCAGGCTCACAGATACGCAGTATTTT. Its translation is CASSPGTSRLTDTQYF. This chain connects TRBV5-1 to TRBJ2-3; 9 nucleotides align to TRBD2. The CDR3 runs 16 residues. Per the germline V gene, CDR1 is SGHRS and CDR2 is YFSETQ. V was pared by 4 bases and J by 2 bases, with 8 bases of the junction left unmatched.

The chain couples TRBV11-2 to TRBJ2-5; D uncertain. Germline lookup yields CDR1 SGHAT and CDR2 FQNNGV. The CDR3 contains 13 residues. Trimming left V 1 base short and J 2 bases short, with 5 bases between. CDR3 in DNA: TGTGCCAGCAGCTTAGTACAGCAAGAGACCCAGTACTTC. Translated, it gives CASSLVQQETQYF. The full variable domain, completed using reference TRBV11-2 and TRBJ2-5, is EAGVAQSPRYKIIEKRQSVAFWCNPISGHATLYWYQQILGQGPKLLIQFQNNGVVDDSQLPKDRFSAERLKGVDSTLKIQPAKLEDSAVYLCASSLVQQETQYFGPGTRLLVL.

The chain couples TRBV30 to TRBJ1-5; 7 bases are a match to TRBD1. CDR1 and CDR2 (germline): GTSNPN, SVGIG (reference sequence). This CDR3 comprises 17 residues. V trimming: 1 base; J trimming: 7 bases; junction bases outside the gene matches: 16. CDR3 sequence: CAWSAAQGPSTMQPQHF. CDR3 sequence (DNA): TGTGCCTGGAGTGCCGCACAGGGGCCCTCGACAATGCAGCCCCAGCATTTT.

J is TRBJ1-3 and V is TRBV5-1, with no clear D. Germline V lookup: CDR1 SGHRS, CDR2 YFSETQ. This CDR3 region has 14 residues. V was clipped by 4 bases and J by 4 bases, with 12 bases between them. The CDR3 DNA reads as TGCGCCAGCAGCCCGACGGCGGGCGGAAACACCATATATTTT. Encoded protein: CASSPTAGGNTIYF.

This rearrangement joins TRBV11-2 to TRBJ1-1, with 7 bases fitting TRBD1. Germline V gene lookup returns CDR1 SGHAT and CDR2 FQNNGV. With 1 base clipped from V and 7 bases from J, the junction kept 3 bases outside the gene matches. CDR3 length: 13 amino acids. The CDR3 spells CASSLGTGFEAFF. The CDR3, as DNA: TGTGCCAGCAGCTTAGGGACAGGATTTGAAGCTTTCTTT.

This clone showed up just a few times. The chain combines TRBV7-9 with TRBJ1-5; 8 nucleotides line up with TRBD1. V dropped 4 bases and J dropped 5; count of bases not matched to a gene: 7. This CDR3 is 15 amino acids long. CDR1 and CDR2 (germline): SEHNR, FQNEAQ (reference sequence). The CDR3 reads CASSSTGAGDQPQHF. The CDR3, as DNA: TGTGCCAGCAGCTCGACAGGGGCGGGCGATCAGCCCCAGCATTTT.

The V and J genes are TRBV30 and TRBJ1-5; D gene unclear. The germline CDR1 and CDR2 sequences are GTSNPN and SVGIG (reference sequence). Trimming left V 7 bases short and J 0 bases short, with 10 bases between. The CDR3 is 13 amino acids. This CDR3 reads CALRRNSNQPQHF. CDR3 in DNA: TGTGCCTTGCGCAGGAATAGCAATCAGCCCCAGCATTTT.

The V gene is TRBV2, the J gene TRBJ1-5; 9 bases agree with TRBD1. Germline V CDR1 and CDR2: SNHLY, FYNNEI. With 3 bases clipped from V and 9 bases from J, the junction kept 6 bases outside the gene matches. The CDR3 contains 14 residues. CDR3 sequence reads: CASSEGQGPRPQHF. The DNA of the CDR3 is TGTGCCAGCAGTGAGGGACAGGGACCCAGGCCCCAGCATTTT.

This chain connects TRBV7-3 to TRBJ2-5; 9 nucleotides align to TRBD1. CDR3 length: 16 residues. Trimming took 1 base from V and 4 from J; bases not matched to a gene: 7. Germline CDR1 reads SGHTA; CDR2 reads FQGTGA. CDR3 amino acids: CASSLKSGQGRETQYF. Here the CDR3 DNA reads TGTGCCAGCAGCTTAAAAAGTGGACAGGGGCGAGAGACCCAGTACTTC.

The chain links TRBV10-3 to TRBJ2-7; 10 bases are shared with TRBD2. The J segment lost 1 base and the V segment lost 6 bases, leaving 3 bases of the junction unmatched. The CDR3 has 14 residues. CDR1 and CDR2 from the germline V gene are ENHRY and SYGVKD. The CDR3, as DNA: TGTGCCATCAGGGGGACTAGCGAATCCTACGAGCAGTACTTC. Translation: CAIRGTSESYEQYF.